The clone carrying this T cell receptor (beta chain) was found a few times. The sample is drawn from a study of blood T cell repertoires in COVID-19. Data came from immunoSEQ multiplex PCR; TCRdb stores just in-frame clones and leaves some out. The table has 300,000 to 400,000 clones, approximately 86% seen once. Enrolment of Seattle patients took place during active infection, and they were followed longitudinally. Germline lookup yields CDR1 SEHNR and CDR2 FQNEAQ (reference sequence). This CDR3 region has 14 residues. Unmatched junction bases numbered 6, after V lost 6 bases and J lost 7 bases. V usage is TRBV7-9 and J usage is TRBJ1-4, with TRBD1 matching over 9 bases. Sample: peripheral blood. This TCR was recovered from a woman between 55 and 75 years old with COVID-19, enrolled during active disease. The CDR3 DNA reads TGTGCCAGCAGGCGGACAGGGGACGGTGAAAAACTGTTTTTT. It codes for CASRRTGDGEKLFF. Full variable domain (outside the CDR3, taken from reference TRBV7-9 and TRBJ1-4): DTGVSQNPRHKITKRGQNVTFRCDPISEHNRLYWYRQTLGQGPEFLTYFQNEAQLEKSRLLSDRFSAERPKGSFSTLEIQRTEQGDSAMYLCASRRTGDGEKLFFGSGTQLSVL.